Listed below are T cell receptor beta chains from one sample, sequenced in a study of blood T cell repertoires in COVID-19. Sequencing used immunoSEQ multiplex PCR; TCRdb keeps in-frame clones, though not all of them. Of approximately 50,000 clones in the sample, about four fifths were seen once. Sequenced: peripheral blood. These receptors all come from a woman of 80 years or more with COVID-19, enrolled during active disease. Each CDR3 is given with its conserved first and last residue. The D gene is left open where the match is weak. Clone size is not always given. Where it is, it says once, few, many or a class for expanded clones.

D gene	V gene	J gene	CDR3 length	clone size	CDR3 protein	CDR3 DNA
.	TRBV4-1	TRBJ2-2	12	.	CASSPRTGELFF	TGCGCCAGCAGTCCCCGGACCGGGGAGCTGTTTTTT
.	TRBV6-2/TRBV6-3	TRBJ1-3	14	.	CASSYTSSGNTIYF	TGTGCCAGCAGTTACACCAGCTCTGGAAACACCATATATTTT
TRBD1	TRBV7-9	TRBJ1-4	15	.	CASRSDRAVNEKLFF	TGTGCCAGCAGGTCCGACAGGGCCGTTAATGAAAAACTGTTTTTT
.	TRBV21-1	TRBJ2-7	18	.	CASSKERYRGQGSYEQYF	TGTGCCAGCAGCAAAGAGCGGTATAGGGGACAGGGATCCTACGAGCAGTACTTC
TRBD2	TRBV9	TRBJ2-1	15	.	CASSVGGLAGDEQFF	TGTGCCAGCAGCGTGGGAGGACTAGCGGGAGATGAGCAGTTCTTC
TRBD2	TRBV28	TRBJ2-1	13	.	CASSSGLANEQFF	TGTGCCAGCAGTTCAGGACTAGCCAATGAGCAGTTCTTC
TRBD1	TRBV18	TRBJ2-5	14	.	CASSERGGGETQYF	TGTGCCAGCTCGGAGAGAGGGGGCGGTGAGACCCAGTACTTC
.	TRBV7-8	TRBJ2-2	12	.	CASTAGTGELFF	TGTGCCAGCACGGCGGGGACCGGGGAGCTGTTTTTT
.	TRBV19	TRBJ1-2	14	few	CASRRTDHNYGYTF	TGTGCCAGTAGAAGGACAGACCATAACTATGGCTACACCTTC
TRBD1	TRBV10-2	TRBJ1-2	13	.	CASGRRDRVDAAF	TGCGCCAGCGGAAGGAGGGACAGGGTGGATGCCGCCTTC
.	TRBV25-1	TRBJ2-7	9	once	CARHYEQYF	TGTGCCAGACACTACGAGCAGTACTTC
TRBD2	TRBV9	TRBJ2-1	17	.	CASSVASGSVTYNEQFF	TGTGCCAGCAGCGTAGCTAGCGGGAGTGTCACCTACAATGAGCAGTTCTTC
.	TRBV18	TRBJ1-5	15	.	CASSPGRISNQPQHF	TGTGCCAGCTCACCAGGGCGAATTAGCAATCAGCCCCAGCATTTT
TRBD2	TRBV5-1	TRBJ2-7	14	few	CASSLVASGYEQYF	TGCGCCAGCAGCTTGGTGGCTAGCGGCTACGAGCAGTACTTC
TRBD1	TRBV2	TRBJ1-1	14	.	CASSKQGAGTEAFF	TGTGCCAGCAGCAAACAGGGGGCTGGAACTGAAGCTTTCTTT
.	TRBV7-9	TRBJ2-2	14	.	CASSLDGTTGELFF	TGTGCCAGCAGCTTAGACGGGACTACCGGGGAGCTGTTTTTT
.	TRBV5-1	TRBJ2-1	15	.	CASSPLTSSYNEQFF	TGCGCCAGCAGCCCACTCACGAGCTCCTACAATGAGCAGTTCTTC
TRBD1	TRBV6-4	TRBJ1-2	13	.	CASSGTGGYGYTF	TGTGCCAGCAGCGGTACAGGGGGCTATGGCTACACCTTC
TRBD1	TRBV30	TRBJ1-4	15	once	CAWSEGTAVNEKLFF	TGTGCCTGGAGCGAAGGGACAGCTGTTAATGAAAAACTGTTTTTT
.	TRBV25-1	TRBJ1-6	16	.	CASSLAGGGSRSPLHF	TGTGCCAGCAGTTTAGCCGGGGGGGGGAGTAGGTCACCCCTCCACTTT
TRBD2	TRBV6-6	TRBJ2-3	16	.	CATHGGLAGFTDTQYF	TGTGCCACCCACGGGGGGTTGGCGGGATTCACAGATACGCAGTATTTT
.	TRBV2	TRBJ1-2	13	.	CASSERGDYGYTF	TGTGCCAGCAGTGAACGGGGGGACTATGGCTACACCTTC
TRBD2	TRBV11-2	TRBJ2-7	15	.	CASSHLAGGSYEQYF	TGTGCCAGCAGCCATCTAGCGGGAGGCTCCTACGAGCAGTACTTC
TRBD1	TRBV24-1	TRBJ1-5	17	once	CATSDPGQGASNQPQHF	TGTGCCACCAGTGACCCGGGACAGGGGGCAAGCAATCAGCCCCAGCATTTT
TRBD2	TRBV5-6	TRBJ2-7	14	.	CASRHRLAVYEQYF	TGTGCCAGCAGGCACCGACTAGCGGTCTACGAGCAGTACTTC